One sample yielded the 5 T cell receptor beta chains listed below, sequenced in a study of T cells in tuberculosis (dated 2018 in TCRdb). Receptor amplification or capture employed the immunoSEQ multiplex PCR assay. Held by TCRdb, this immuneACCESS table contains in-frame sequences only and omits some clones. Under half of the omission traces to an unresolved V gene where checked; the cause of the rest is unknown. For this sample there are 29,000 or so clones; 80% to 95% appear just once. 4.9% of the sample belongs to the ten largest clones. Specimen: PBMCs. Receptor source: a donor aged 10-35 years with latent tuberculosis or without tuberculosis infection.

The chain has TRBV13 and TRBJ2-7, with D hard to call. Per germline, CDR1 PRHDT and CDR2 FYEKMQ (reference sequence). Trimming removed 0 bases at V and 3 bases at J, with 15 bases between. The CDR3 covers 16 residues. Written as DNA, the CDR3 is TGTGCCAGCAGCTTAGGAGGCCGTGTTAGCCTCTACGAGCAGTACTTC. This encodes CASSLGGRVSLYEQYF.

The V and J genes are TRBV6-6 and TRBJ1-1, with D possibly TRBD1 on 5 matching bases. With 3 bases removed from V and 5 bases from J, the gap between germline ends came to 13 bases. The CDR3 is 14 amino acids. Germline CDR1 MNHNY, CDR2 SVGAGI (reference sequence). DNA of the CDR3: TGTGCCAGCAGTTATTCGGGGGTTCGAACTGAAGCTTTCTTT. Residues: CASSYSGVRTEAFF.

This CDR3 reads CASSLQGGDQPQHF. CDR3 sequence (DNA): TGTGCCAGCAGTTTACAGGGAGGGGATCAGCCCCAGCATTTT. The V gene is TRBV6-1, the J gene TRBJ1-5; TRBD1 is a possible D gene (6 bases). The CDR3 sequence is 14 residues long. Trimming took 5 bases from V and 5 from J, leaving 13 bases between them. The germline CDR1 and CDR2 sequences are MNHNS and SASEGT.

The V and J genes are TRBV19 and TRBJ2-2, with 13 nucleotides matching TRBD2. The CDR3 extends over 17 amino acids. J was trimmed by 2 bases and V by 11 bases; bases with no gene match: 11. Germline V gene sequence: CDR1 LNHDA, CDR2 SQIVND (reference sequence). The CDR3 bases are TGTGCCTCCACGGGGGGACTAGCGGGGCGAAACACCGGGGAGCTGTTTTTT. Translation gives CASTGGLAGRNTGELFF.

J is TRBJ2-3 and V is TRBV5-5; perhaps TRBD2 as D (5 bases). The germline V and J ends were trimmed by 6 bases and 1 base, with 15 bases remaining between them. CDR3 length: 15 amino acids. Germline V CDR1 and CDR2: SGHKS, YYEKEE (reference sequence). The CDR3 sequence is CASTLSARGTDTQYF. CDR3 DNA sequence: TGTGCCAGCACCCTCTCAGCGCGGGGCACAGATACGCAGTATTTT.